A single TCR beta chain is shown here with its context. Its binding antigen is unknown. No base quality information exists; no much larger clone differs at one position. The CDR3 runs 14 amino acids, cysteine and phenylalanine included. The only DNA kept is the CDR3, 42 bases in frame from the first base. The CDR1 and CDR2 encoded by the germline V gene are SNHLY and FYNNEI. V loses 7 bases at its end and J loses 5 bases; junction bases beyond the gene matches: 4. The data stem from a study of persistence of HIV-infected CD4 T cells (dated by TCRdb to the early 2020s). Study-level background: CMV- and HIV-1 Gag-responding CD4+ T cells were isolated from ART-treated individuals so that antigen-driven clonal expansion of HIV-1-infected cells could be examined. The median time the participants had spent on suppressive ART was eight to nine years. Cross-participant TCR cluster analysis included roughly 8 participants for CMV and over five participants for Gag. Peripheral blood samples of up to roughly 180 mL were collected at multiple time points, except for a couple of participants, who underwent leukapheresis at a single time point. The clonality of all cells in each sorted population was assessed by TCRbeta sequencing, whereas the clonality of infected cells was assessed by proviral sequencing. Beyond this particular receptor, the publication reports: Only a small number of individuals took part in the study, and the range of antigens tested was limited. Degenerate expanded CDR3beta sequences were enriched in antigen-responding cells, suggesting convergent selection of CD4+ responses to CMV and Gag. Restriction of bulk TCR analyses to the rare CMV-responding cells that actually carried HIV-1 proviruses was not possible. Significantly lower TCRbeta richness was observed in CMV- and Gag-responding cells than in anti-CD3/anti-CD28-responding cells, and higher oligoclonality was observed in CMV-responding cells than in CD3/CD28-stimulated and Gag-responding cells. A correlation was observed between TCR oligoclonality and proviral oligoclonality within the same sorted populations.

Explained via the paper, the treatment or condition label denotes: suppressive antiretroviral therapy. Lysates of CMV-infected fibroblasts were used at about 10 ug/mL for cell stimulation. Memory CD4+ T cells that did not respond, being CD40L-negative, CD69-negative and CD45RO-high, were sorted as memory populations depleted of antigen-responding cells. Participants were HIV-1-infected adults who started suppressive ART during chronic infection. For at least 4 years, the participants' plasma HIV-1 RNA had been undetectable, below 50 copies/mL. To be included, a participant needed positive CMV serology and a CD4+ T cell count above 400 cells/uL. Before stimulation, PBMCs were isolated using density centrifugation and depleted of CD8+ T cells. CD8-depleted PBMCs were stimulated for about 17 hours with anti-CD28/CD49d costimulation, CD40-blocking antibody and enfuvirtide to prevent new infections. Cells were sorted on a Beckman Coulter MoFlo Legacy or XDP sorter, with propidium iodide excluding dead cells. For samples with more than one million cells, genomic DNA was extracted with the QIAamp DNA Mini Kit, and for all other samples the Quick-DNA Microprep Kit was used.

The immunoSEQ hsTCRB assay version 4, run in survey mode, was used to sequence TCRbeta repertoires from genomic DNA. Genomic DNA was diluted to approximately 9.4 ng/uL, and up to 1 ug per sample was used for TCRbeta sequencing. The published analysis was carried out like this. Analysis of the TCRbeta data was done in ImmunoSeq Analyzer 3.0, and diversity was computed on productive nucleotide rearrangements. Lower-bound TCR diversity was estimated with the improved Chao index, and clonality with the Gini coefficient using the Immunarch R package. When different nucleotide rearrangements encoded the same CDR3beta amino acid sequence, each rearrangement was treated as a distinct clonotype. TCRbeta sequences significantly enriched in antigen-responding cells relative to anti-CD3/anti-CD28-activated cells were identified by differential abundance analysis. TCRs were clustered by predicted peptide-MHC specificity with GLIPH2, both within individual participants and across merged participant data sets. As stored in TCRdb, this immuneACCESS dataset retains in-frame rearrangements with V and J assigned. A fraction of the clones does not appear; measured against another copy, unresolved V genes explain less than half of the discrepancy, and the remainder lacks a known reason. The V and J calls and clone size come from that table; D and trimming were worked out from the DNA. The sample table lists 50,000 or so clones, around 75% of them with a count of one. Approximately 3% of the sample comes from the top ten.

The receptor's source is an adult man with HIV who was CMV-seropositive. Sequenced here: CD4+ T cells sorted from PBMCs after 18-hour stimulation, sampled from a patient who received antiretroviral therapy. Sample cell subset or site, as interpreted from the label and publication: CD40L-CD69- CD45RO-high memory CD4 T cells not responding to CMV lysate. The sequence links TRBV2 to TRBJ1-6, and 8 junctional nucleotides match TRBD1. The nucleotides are TGTGCCAGCATGGGGACAGGAGATAATTCACCCCTCCACTTT. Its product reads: CASMGTGDNSPLHF.